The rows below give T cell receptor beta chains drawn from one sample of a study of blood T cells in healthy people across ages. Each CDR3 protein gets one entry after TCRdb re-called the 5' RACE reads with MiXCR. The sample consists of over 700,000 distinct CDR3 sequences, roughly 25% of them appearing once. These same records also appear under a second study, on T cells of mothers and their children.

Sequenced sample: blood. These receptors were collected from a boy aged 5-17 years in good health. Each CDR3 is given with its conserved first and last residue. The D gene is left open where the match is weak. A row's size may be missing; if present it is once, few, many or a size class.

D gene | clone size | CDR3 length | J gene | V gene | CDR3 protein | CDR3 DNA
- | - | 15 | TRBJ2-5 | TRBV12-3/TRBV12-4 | CASSPTGRSSETQYF | TGTGCCAGCAGCCCCACCGGACGCTCGTCAGAGACCCAGTACTTC
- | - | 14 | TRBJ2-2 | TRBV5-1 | CASSFRSPTGELFF | TGCGCCAGCAGCTTTCGTTCACCCACCGGGGAGCTGTTTTTT
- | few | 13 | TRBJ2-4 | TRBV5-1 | CASSLEQKNIQYF | TGCGCCAGCAGCTTGGAACAGAAAAACATTCAGTACTTC
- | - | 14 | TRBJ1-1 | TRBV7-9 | CASSLGAGSSEAFF | TGTGCCAGCAGCTTAGGGGCAGGCTCCTCCGAAGCTTTCTTT
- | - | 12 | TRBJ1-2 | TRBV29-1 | CSVDKANGGYTF | TGCAGCGTTGACAAGGCAAATGGGGGCTACACCTTC
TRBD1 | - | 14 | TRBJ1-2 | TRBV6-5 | CASSYVQGADGYTF | TGTGCCAGCAGCTATGTTCAGGGGGCTGATGGCTACACCTTC
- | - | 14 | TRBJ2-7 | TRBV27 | CASRPRRGTYEQYF | TGTGCCAGCAGACCTCGGCGGGGTACCTACGAGCAGTACTTC
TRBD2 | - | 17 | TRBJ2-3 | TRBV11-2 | CASTRGASGFLTDTQYF | TGTGCCAGCACCCGCGGGGCTAGCGGATTCTTAACAGATACGCAGTATTTT
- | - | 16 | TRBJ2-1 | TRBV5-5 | CASSLGLGVPYNEQFF | TGTGCCAGCAGCTTGGGTCTGGGGGTCCCCTACAATGAGCAGTTCTTC
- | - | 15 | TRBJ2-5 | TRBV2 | CASKLKLAVQETQYF | TGTGCCAGCAAACTTAAACTAGCTGTCCAAGAGACCCAGTACTTC
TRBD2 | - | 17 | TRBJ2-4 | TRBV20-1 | CSALGLAGERTKNIQYF | TGCAGTGCCCTGGGACTAGCGGGAGAGCGGACCAAAAACATTCAGTACTTC
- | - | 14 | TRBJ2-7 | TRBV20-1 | CSARDPNPRHEQYF | TGCAGTGCTAGAGATCCAAATCCCAGGCACGAGCAGTACTTC
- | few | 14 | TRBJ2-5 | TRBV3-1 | CASSQMSGQETQYF | TGTGCCAGCAGCCAAATGAGCGGACAAGAGACCCAGTACTTC
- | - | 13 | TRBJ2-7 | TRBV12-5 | CASGLGQTYEQYF | TGTGCTAGTGGTTTAGGACAGACTTACGAGCAGTACTTC
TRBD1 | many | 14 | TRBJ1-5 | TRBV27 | CASSYGTGNQPQHF | TGTGCCAGCAGTTACGGGACAGGCAATCAGCCCCAGCATTTT
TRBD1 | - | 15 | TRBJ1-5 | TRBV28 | CASRLPGQTNQPQHF | TGTGCCAGCAGGCTACCGGGACAGACCAATCAGCCCCAGCATTTT
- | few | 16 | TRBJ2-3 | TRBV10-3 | CAISELSDYDTDTQYF | TGTGCCATCAGTGAGTTGTCAGACTATGACACAGATACGCAGTATTTT
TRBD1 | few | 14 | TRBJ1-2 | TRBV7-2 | CASSLNTGGSGYTF | TGTGCCAGCAGCTTAAACACAGGGGGAAGTGGCTACACCTTC
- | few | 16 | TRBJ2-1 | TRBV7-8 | CASSPTRFGVGNEQFF | TGTGCCAGCAGCCCTACTAGATTCGGGGTTGGCAATGAGCAGTTCTTC
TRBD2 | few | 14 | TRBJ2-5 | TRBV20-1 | CSGRAGGPGETQYF | TGCAGTGGTCGAGCGGGGGGGCCGGGGGAGACCCAGTACTTC
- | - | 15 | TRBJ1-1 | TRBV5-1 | CASSLSTAEGAEAFF | TGCGCCAGCAGCTTGAGCACGGCCGAAGGGGCTGAAGCTTTCTTT
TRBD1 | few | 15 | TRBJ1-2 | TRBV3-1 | CASSLRDRYFYGYTF | TGTGCCAGCAGCCTAAGGGACAGGTACTTCTATGGCTACACCTTC
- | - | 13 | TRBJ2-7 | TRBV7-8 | CASSGSEVLEQYF | TGTGCCAGCAGCGGGTCTGAAGTCCTCGAGCAGTACTTC
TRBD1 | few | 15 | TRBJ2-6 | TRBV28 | CATSPGGTGANVLTF | TGTGCCACCTCCCCAGGGGGTACTGGGGCCAACGTCCTGACTTTC
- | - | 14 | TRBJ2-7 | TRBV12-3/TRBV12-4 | CASSSEGPYYEQYF | TGTGCCAGCAGTTCCGAGGGACCATACTACGAGCAGTACTTC
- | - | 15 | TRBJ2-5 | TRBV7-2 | CASSPRGDSQETQYF | TGTGCCAGCAGTCCCAGGGGGGACAGCCAAGAGACCCAGTACTTC
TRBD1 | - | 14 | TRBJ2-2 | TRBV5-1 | CASSLPTGAGELFF | TGCGCCAGCAGCTTGCCGACAGGGGCCGGGGAGCTGTTTTTT
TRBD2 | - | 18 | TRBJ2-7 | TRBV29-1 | CSVEDQGTSGRFLGEQYF | TGCAGCGTTGAAGATCAAGGGACTAGCGGGAGGTTCCTCGGCGAGCAGTACTTC
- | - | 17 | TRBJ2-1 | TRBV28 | CASSLFLAMEGVDEQHF | TGTGCCAGCAGTTTATTCTTAGCTATGGAGGGAGTCGACGAGCAGCACTTC
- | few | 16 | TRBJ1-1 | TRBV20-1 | CSAADPGLGGITEAFF | TGCAGTGCCGCCGACCCCGGGTTGGGGGGTATAACTGAAGCTTTCTTT
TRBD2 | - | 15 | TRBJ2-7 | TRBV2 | CASRGGTSGAYEQYF | TGTGCCAGCAGGGGAGGGACTAGCGGGGCGTACGAGCAGTACTTC
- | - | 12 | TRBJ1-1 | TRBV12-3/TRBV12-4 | CASSWTVSGSFF | TGTGCCAGCAGTTGGACGGTGTCGGGCTCTTTCTTT
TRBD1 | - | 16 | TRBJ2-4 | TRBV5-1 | CASSPGQGIAKNIQYF | TGCGCCAGCAGCCCGGGACAGGGGATAGCCAAAAACATTCAGTACTTC
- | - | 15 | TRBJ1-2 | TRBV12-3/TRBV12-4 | CASSLWQGGSGGYTF | TGTGCCAGCAGTTTATGGCAGGGAGGATCCGGTGGCTACACCTTC
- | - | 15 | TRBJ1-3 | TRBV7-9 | CASTLGDHSGNTIYF | TGTGCCAGCACGTTAGGAGACCACTCTGGAAACACCATATATTTT
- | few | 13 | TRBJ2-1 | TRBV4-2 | CASSQVSDNEQFF | TGTGCCAGCAGCCAAGTCTCGGACAATGAGCAGTTCTTC
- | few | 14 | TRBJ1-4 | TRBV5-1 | CVSSSGGPDEKLFF | TGCGTCAGCAGTTCCGGGGGGCCGGATGAAAAACTGTTTTTT
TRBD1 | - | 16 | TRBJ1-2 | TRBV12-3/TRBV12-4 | CASSRGTGSANYGYTF | TGTGCCAGCAGCCGAGGGACAGGCTCCGCTAACTATGGCTACACCTTC
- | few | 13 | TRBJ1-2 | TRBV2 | CASSDREKYGYTF | TGTGCCAGCAGTGACAGGGAAAAATATGGCTACACCTTC
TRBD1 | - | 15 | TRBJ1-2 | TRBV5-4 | CASSSPGQGIDGYTF | TGTGCCAGCAGCTCACCGGGACAGGGAATCGATGGCTACACCTTC
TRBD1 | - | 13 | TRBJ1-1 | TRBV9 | CASSDRGGGEAFF | TGTGCCAGCAGCGACAGGGGTGGCGGTGAAGCTTTCTTT
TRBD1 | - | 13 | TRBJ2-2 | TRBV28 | CASRTGYSGELFF | TGTGCCAGCAGGACAGGGTATTCCGGGGAGCTGTTTTTT
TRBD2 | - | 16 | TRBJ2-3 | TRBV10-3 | CAISEPTSGDTDTQYF | TGTGCCATCAGTGAACCCACTAGCGGAGACACAGATACGCAGTATTTT
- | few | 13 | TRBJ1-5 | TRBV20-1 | CSARGQPNQPQHF | TGCAGTGCTAGAGGGCAGCCCAATCAGCCCCAGCATTTT
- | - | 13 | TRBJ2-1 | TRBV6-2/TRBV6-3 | CASARTEYNEQFF | TGTGCCAGCGCCAGGACAGAGTACAATGAGCAGTTCTTC
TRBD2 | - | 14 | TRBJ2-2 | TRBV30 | CAWARLANTGELFF | TGTGCCTGGGCTAGACTAGCCAACACCGGGGAGCTGTTTTTT
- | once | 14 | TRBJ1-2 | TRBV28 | CASRPAGGADGYTF | TGTGCCAGCAGACCTGCGGGGGGCGCGGATGGCTACACCTTC
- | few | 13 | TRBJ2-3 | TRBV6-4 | CASSSELKDTQYF | TGTGCCAGCAGCTCCGAATTGAAGGATACGCAGTATTTT